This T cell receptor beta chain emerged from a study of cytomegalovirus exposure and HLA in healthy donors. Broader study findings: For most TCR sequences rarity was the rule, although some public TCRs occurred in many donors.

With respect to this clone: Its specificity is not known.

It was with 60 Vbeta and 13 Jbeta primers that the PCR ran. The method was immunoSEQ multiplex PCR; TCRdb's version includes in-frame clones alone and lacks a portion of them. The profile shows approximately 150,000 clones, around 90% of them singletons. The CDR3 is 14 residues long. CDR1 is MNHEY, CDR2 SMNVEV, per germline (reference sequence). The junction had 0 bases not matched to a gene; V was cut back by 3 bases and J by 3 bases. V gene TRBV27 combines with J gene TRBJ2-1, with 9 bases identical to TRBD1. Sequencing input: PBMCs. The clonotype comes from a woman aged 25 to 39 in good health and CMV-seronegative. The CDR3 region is CASSLDRGYNEQFF. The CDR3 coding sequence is TGTGCCAGCAGTTTGGACAGGGGCTACAATGAGCAGTTCTTC.